This T cell receptor (beta chain) was sequenced for a study of blood T cells in healthy people across ages. Study findings and constraints: TCR beta diversity correlated strongly with naive T cell percentage. One million T cells yielded diversity estimates that were considered underestimates. TCR beta diversity per million T cells fell roughly linearly with age.

This clonotype was seen only a few times. Antigen: not known. The individuals who served as donors were healthy Caucasians living in Russia, aged roughly 6 to 95. Next came a second PCR, run for about 6 to 12 cycles, which used a sample-barcoded 5' primer along with a J-beta primer mix. TCRdb analysed the 5' RACE reads with MiXCR anew, one entry per CDR3 protein. The data hold 1.5 million to 2 million distinct CDR3 sequences, with about 31% observed a single time. Losses at the gene ends were 0 bases for V and 0 bases for J; bases not matched to a gene: 13. CDR1 is MGHRA and CDR2 is YSYEKL in the germline V gene. The CDR3 sequence is 21 residues long.

This TCR came from a woman younger than 45 in good health. The chain has TRBV4-1 and TRBJ2-1; 11 nucleotides align to TRBD1. Sequencing was carried out using blood. The CDR3: CASSQDSRDRGKGGSYNEQFF. The DNA for the CDR3 is TGCGCCAGCAGCCAAGATTCCAGGGACAGGGGGAAAGGGGGCTCCTACAATGAGCAGTTCTTC.